These T cell receptor beta chains were read from a single sample in a study of regulatory T cells in long-lasting Graves disease. MiXCR, run by TCRdb on the multiplex PCR reads, gives a single entry per CDR3 protein. The sample shows 400,000 to 450,000 distinct CDR3 sequences, 23% of them seen only once. Sequenced here: peripheral blood mononuclear cells (PBMCs), sampled when the disease was refractory, from a patient treated with antithyroid drugs. Every receptor here comes from a female donor with Graves disease. Each CDR3 is given with its conserved first and last residue. Each record gives: clone size, D gene, J gene, V gene, CDR3 DNA, CDR3 protein. The D gene is left open where the match is weak. Rows give clone size only sometimes, using once, few, many, or a class for an expanded clone.

>many|TRBD2|TRBJ2-7|TRBV2
TGTGCCAGCATCCCCAGCGGGAGTAGCGAGCAGTACTTC
CASIPSGSSEQYF
>NA|NA|TRBJ1-6|TRBV12-3/TRBV12-4
TGTGCCAGCAGTTACTCGAGGCAGAGCTCCTATAATTCACCCCTCCACTTT
CASSYSRQSSYNSPLHF
>NA|NA|TRBJ2-6|TRBV19
TGTGCCAGTATCTCCGGGGGCCGATCTGGTGGGGCCAACGTCCTGACTTTC
CASISGGRSGGANVLTF
>NA|NA|TRBJ2-2|TRBV19
TGTGCCAGTAGGGTTCAGCGAAACTTACAAATAAACACCGGGGAGCTGTTTTTT
CASRVQRNLQINTGELFF
>many|TRBD1|TRBJ2-7|TRBV7-8
TGTGCCAGCAGCTTAGGGGGCAGGGGGCGCTACGAGCAGTACTTC
CASSLGGRGRYEQYF
>once|NA|TRBJ1-1|TRBV4-1
TGCGCCAGCAGCGTCAACAGGGAGGAGACTGAAGCTTTCTTT
CASSVNREETEAFF
>many|NA|TRBJ1-2|TRBV2
TGTGCCAGCAGCCTCATGGGGAGGGCAGCTCACTTC
CASSLMGRAAHF
>NA|NA|TRBJ1-1|TRBV6-1
TGTGCCAGCTTAGGGTGGAGGGGATTTCTCCCTGAAGCTTTCTTT
CASLGWRGFLPEAFF
>many|TRBD2|TRBJ2-5|TRBV12-3/TRBV12-4
TGTGCCAGCAGCCCGGTCCTAGCGGGAGTAGAGACCCAGTACTTC
CASSPVLAGVETQYF
>few|TRBD1|TRBJ1-3|TRBV27
TGTGCCAGCACTTCCCCAGGGGGAGGCACCATATATTTT
CASTSPGGGTIYF
>many|TRBD2|TRBJ2-5|TRBV2
TGTGCCAGCAGTGTAGAGACTAGCGGGAGCGAGACCCAGTACTTC
CASSVETSGSETQYF
>few|TRBD1|TRBJ2-5|TRBV6-1
TGTGCCAGCAGTCAACAGGGGAGCCAAGAGACCCAGTACTTC
CASSQQGSQETQYF
>many|NA|TRBJ2-5|TRBV6-1
TGTGCCAGCCGTCAGACTCCGACGCAAGAGACCCAGTACTTC
CASRQTPTQETQYF
>NA|NA|TRBJ1-1|TRBV3-1
TGTGCCAGCAGCCAAGGTTCAAGAGAGATGAACACTGAAGCTTTCTTT
CASSQGSREMNTEAFF
>many|TRBD1|TRBJ1-1|TRBV6-1
TGTGCCAGCAGGAATCCGCCGGGACAGGGAAACACTGAAGCTTTCTTT
CASRNPPGQGNTEAFF
>few|TRBD1|TRBJ1-1|TRBV12-3/TRBV12-4
TGTGCCAGCAGGAGGGGGCGGACTGAAGCTTTCTTT
CASRRGRTEAFF
>many|NA|TRBJ1-1|TRBV28
TGTGCCAGCGGTCCTCCTGGCACTGAAGCTTTCTTT
CASGPPGTEAFF
>many|TRBD1|TRBJ1-4|TRBV2
TGTGCCAGCATAAGCCGGACAGGTCTTCATGAAAAACTGTTTTTT
CASISRTGLHEKLFF
>few|NA|TRBJ1-4|TRBV5-1
TGCGCCAGCAGCTCTGAACTTCTCGGGGGAAGGGCTGAAAAACTGTTTTTT
CASSSELLGGRAEKLFF
>many|NA|TRBJ1-6|TRBV2
TGTGCCAGCAGTGAACTTCAGGGAAGAGGGAATTCACCCCTCCACTTT
CASSELQGRGNSPLHF
>NA|TRBD2|TRBJ2-3|TRBV7-3
TGTGCCAGCAGCTTAACGTCCCCAGCGGGACGCACAGATACGCAGTATTTT
CASSLTSPAGRTDTQYF
>NA|NA|TRBJ2-1|TRBV20-1
TGCAGTGCTAAAAGGGTGGTGGCAGACACCTACAATGAGCAGTTCTTC
CSAKRVVADTYNEQFF
>NA|NA|TRBJ1-4|TRBV2
TGTGCCAGCAGCTCCGGGGGCGCTAATGAAGAACTGTTTTTT
CASSSGGANEELFF
>NA|NA|TRBJ2-7|TRBV5-1
TGCGCCAGCAGCTTCTCGACGGGGGGCACCCACGAGCAGTACTTC
CASSFSTGGTHEQYF
>few|NA|TRBJ1-6|TRBV7-9
TGTGCCAGCAAGACACAGGGTGAGCTAGATTCACCCCTCCACTTT
CASKTQGELDSPLHF
>few|NA|TRBJ1-5|TRBV7-2
TGTGCCAGCAGCTTAGTGTCTAATAGCAATCAGCCCCAGCATTTT
CASSLVSNSNQPQHF
>NA|TRBD1|TRBJ1-1|TRBV28
TGTGCCAGCAGTCCACACAGGGGGCGGGACACTGAAGCTTTCTTT
CASSPHRGRDTEAFF
>many|NA|TRBJ1-1|TRBV7-2
TGTGCCAGCAGCCCTCCGGGGGGGGGGAACACTGAAGCTTTCTTT
CASSPPGGGNTEAFF
>many|TRBD1|TRBJ2-7|TRBV20-1
TGCAGTGCTTTCCGGACAGGGGTAAGGGAGCAGTACTTC
CSAFRTGVREQYF
>NA|TRBD1|TRBJ1-2|TRBV27
TGTGCCAGCAGTTTTGACAGGGCGAATGGCTACACCTTC
CASSFDRANGYTF
>many|NA|TRBJ1-1|TRBV6-1
TGTGCCACAAACAGGGTTATGAACACTGAAGCTTTCTTT
CATNRVMNTEAFF
>NA|TRBD2|TRBJ2-3|TRBV20-1
TGCAGTGCTAGAGGACTAGCGGGAGTAACAGATACGCAGTATTTT
CSARGLAGVTDTQYF